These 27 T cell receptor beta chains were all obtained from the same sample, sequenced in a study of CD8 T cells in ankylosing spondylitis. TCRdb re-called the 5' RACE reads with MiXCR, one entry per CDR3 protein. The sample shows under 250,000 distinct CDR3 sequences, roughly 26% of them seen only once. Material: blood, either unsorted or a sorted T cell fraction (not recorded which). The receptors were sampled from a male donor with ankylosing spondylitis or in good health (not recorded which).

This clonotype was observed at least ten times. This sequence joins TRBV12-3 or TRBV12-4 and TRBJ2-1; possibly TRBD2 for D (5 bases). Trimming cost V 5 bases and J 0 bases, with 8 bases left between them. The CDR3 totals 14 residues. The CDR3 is CASSLDFSYNEQFF. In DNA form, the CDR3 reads TGTGCCAGCAGTCTGGACTTCTCCTACAATGAGCAGTTCTTC.

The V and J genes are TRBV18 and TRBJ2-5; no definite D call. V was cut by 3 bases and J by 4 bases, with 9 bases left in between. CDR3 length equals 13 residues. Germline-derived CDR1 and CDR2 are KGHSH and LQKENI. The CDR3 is CASSPNTGETQYF. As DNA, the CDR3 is TGTGCCAGCTCACCCAACACGGGAGAGACCCAGTACTTC.

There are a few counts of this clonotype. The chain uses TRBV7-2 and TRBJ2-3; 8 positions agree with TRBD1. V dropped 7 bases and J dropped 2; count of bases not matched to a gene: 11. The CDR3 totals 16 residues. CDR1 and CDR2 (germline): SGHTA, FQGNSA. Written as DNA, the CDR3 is TGTGCCAGCAACCTAGCCCCGGACAGGGACACAGATACGCAGTATTTT. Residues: CASNLAPDRDTDTQYF.

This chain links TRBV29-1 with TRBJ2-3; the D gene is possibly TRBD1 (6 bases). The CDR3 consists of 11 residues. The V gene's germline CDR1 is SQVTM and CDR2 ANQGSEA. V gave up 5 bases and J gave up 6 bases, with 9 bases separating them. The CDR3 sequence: CSVSTGDTQYF. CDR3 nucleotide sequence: TGCAGCGTTTCGACAGGCGATACGCAGTATTTT.

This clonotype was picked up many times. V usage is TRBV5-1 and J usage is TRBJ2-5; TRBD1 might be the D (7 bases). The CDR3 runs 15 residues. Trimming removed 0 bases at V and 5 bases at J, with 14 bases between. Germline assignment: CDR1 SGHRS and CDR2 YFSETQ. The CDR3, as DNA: TGCGCCAGCAGCTTGGAGAACAGGGGAGGTGAGACCCAGTACTTC. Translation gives CASSLENRGGETQYF.

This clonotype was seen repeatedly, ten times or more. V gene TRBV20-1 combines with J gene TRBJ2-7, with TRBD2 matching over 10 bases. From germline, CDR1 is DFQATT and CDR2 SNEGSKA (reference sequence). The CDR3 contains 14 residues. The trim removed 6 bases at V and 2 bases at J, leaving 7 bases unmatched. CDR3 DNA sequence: TGCAGTGCAACGACTAGCGGGTTTCCCTACGAGCAGTACTTC. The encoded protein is CSATTSGFPYEQYF.

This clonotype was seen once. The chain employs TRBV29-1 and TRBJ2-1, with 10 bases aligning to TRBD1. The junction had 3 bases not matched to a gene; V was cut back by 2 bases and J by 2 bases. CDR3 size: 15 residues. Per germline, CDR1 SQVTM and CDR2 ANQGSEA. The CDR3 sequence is CSVEPDRGAYNEQFF. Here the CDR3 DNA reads TGCAGCGTTGAACCGGACAGGGGGGCCTACAATGAGCAGTTCTTC.

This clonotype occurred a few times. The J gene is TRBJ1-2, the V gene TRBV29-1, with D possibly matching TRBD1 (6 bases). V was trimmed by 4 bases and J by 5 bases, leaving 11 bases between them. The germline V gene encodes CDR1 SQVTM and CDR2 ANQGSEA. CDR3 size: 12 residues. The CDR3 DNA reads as TGCAGCGTTGTCCCGGGGGCGTATGGCTACACCTTC. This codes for CSVVPGAYGYTF.

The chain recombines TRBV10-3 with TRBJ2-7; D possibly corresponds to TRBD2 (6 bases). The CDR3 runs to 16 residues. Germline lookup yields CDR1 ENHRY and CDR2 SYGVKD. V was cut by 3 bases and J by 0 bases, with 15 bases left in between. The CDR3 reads CAISEDFGRLSYEQYF. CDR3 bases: TGTGCCATCAGTGAAGATTTTGGGAGGCTCTCCTACGAGCAGTACTTC.

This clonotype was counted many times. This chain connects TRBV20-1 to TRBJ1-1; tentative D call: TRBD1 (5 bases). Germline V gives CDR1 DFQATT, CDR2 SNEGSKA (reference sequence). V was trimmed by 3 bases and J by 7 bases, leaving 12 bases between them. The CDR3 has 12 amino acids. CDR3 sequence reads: CSASGTGREAFF. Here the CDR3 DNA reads TGCAGTGCTAGTGGGACTGGTCGTGAAGCTTTCTTT.

DNA for the CDR3: TGTGCCAGCAGTACAGGGGGCTATGGAAACACCATATATTTT. Translation gives CASSTGGYGNTIYF. The genes are TRBV28 and TRBJ1-3; 9 positions agree with TRBD1. Germline CDR1 and CDR2: MDHEN and SYDVKM. J was trimmed by 3 bases and V by 5 bases; bases with no gene match: 2. The CDR3 contains 14 residues.

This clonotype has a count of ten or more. CDR3 residues: CASSVRTSDTDTQYF. In nucleotides, the CDR3 is TGTGCCAGCAGCGTGAGGACTAGCGACACAGATACGCAGTATTTT. This chain uses TRBV7-2 with TRBJ2-3; 9 bases are a match to TRBD2. Germline V gene lookup returns CDR1 SGHTA and CDR2 FQGNSA. This CDR3 has 15 residues. The J segment lost 2 bases and the V segment lost 5 bases, leaving 5 bases of the junction unmatched.

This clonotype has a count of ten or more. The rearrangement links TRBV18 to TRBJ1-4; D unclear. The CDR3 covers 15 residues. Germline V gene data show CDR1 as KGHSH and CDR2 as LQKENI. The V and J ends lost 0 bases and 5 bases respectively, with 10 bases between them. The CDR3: CASSPPVGPNEKLFF. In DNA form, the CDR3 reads TGTGCCAGCTCACCACCTGTAGGACCAAATGAAAAACTGTTTTTT.

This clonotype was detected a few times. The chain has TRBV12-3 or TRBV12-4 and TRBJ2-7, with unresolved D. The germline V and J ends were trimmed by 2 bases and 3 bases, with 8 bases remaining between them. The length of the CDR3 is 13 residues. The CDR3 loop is CASSLLASYEQYF. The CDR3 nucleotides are TGTGCCAGCAGTTTACTGGCCAGCTACGAGCAGTACTTC.

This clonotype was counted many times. CDR3 sequence: CASSLEGFYNEQFF. The DNA for the CDR3 is TGCGCCAGCAGCCTAGAGGGGTTCTACAATGAGCAGTTCTTC. The chain employs TRBV5-1 and TRBJ2-1, with D possibly called TRBD1 or TRBD2 (5 bases each). Deletions cut 4 bases from V and 3 bases from J, with 11 bases between. The CDR3 covers 14 residues. Germline V gene lookup returns CDR1 SGHRS and CDR2 YFSETQ.

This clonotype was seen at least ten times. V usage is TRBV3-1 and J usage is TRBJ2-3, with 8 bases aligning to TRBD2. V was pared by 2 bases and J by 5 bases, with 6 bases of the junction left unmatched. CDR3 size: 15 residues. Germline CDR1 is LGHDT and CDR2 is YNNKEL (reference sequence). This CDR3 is CASSQIRTSLDTQYF. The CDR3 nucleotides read TGTGCCAGCAGCCAAATCAGGACTAGCCTAGATACGCAGTATTTT.

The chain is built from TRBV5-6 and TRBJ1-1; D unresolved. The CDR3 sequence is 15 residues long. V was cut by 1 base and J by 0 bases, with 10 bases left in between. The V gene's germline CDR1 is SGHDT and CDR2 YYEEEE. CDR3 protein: CASSLYGGLNTEAFF. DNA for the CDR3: TGTGCCAGCAGCTTGTATGGAGGATTGAACACTGAAGCTTTCTTT.

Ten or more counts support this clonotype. In DNA, the CDR3 is TGTGCCAGCAGCCGGCCGGGACAGGGGTACACTGAAGCTTTCTTT. Translating it yields CASSRPGQGYTEAFF. The chain carries TRBV12-3 or TRBV12-4 and TRBJ1-1; 10 bases align to TRBD1. This CDR3 region has 15 residues. Unmatched junction bases numbered 7, after V lost 6 bases and J lost 3 bases.

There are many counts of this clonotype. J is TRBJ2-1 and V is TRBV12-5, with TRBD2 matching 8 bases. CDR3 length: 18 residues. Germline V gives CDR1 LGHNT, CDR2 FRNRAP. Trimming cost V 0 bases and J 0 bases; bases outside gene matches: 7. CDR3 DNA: TGTGCTAGTGGTTTGGTAAGCGGGGGAGTGAGCTCCTACAATGAGCAGTTCTTC. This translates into CASGLVSGGVSSYNEQFF.

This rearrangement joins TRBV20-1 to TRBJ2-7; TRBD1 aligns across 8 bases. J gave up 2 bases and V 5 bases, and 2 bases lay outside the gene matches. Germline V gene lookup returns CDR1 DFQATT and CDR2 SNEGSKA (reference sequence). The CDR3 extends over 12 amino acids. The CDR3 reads CSARTGTYEQYF. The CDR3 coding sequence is TGCAGTGCTCGGACAGGGACCTACGAGCAGTACTTC.

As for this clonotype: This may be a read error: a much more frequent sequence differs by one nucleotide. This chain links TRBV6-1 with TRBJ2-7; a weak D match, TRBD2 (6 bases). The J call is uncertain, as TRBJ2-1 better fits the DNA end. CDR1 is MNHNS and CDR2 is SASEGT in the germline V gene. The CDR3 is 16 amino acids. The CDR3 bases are TGTGCCAGCAGTAATTTGAGGGGACTGAGACCCTACGAGCAGTTCTTC. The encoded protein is CASSNLRGLRPYEQFF.

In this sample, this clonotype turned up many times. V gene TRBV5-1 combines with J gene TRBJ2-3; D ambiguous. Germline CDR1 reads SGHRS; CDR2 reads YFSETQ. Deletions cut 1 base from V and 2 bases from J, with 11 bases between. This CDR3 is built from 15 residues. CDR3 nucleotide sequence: TGCGCCAGCAGCTTGCAAGGGAAGGACACAGATACGCAGTATTTT. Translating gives CASSLQGKDTDTQYF. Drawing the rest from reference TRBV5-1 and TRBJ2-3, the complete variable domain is KAGVTQTPRYLIKTRGQQVTLSCSPISGHRSVSWYQQTPGQGLQFLFEYFSETQRNKGNFPGRFSGRQFSNSRSEMNVSTLELGDSALYLCASSLQGKDTDTQYFGPGTRLTVL.

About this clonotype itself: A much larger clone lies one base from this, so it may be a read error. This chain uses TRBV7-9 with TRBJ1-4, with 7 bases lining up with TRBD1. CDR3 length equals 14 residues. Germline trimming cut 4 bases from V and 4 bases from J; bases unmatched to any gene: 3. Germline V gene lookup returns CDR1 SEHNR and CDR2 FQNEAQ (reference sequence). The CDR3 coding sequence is TGTGCCAGCAGCTCCCGGGACAGTAATGAAAAACTGTTTTTT. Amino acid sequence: CASSSRDSNEKLFF.

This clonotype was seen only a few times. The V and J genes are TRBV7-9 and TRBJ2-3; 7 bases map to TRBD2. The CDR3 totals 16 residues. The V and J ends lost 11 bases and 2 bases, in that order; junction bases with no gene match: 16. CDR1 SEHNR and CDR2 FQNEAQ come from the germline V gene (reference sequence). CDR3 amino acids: CAGAAGGGPTTDTQYF. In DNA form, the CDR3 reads TGTGCCGGGGCTGCTGGGGGAGGGCCCACCACAGATACGCAGTATTTT.

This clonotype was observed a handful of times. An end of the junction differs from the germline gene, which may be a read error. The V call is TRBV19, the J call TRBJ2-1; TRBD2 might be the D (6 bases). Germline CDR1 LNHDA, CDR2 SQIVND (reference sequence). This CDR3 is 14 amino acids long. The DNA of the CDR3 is TGTGCCAGTAGTGGGGGGACTTTCTACTATGAGCAGTTCTTC. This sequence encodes CASSGGTFYYEQFF.

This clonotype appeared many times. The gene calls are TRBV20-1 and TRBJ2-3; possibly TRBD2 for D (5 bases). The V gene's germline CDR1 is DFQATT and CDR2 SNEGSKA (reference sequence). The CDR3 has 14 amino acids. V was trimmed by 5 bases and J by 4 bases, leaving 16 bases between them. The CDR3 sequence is CSAPQPGIPDTQYF. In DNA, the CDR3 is TGCAGTGCTCCCCAACCCGGGATTCCAGATACGCAGTATTTT.

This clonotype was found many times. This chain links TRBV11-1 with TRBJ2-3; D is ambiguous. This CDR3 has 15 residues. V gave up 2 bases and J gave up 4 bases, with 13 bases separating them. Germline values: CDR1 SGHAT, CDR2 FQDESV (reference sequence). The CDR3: CASSLMSRGADTQYF. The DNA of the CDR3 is TGTGCCAGCAGCTTAATGTCCCGAGGCGCAGATACGCAGTATTTT.